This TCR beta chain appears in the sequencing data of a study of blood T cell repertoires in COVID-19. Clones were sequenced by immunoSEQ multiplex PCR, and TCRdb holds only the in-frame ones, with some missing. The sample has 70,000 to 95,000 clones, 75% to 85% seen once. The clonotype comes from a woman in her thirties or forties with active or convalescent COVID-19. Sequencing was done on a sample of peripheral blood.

The CDR3 sequence: CASSVGHYGYTF. The CDR3 DNA is TGTGCCAGCAGCGTAGGGCACTATGGCTACACCTTC. The gene calls are TRBV9 and TRBJ1-2, with no clear D. The CDR3 runs to 12 residues. Germline CDR1 and CDR2: SGDLS and YYNGEE. Trimming shortened V by 0 bases and J by 3 bases, and 3 bases separated the two germline ends.